Listed here are 32 T cell receptor beta chains from one sample, sequenced in a study of regulatory T cells in long-lasting Graves disease. Described time point: persistent/refractory GD, antithyroid drugs over 5 years with positive TRAb. PBMC RNA was the source of the TCR library. To make TCR beta libraries, researchers used iRepertoire HTBI primers and Arm-PCR of CDR3 regions. MiXCR, applied by TCRdb to the multiplex PCR reads, yields one record per CDR3 protein. The table has 400,000 to 500,000 distinct CDR3 sequences, under 25% seen once. The sample consisted of peripheral blood mononuclear cells (PBMCs), taken when the disease was refractory, from a patient treated with antithyroid drugs. The receptors were gathered from a female donor with Graves disease.

At least ten counts were recorded for this clonotype. The chain has TRBV4-2 and TRBJ2-5; the D gene could be TRBD1 or TRBD2 (5 bases each). Germline V gene data show CDR1 as LGHNA and CDR2 as YNFKEQ. Trimming left V 1 base short and J 3 bases short, with 12 bases between. The CDR3 is 15 residues long. For the CDR3, the DNA is TGTGCCAGCAGCCAAGCCTGGGACGTAGAAGAGACCCAGTACTTC. It yields the protein CASSQAWDVEETQYF.

The chain employs TRBV20-1 and TRBJ1-1, with D perhaps TRBD1 (6 bases). Trimming pared 3 bases from V and 4 bases from J, leaving 15 bases between. This CDR3 is built from 14 residues. Germline values: CDR1 DFQATT, CDR2 SNEGSKA (reference sequence). CDR3: CSASLGGGGTEAFF. The DNA for the CDR3 is TGCAGTGCTAGCTTAGGGGGGGGGGGCACTGAAGCTTTCTTT.

The chain is built from TRBV6-1 and TRBJ1-1; D call uncertain. Between the trimmed V and J ends, which lost 4 bases and 5 bases, there was a span of 17 bases. Germline V gene sequence: CDR1 MNHNS, CDR2 SASEGT. There are 15 residues in the CDR3. CDR3 amino acids: CASSGVVGVRTEAFF. The CDR3 DNA reads as TGTGCCAGCAGTGGAGTCGTGGGAGTGAGGACTGAAGCTTTCTTT.

The sample holds a few counts of this clonotype. The rearrangement uses TRBV6-1 and TRBJ2-3, with 10 bases identical to TRBD2. The CDR3 is made up of 15 amino acids. Germline trimming cut 6 bases from V and 6 bases from J; bases unmatched to any gene: 9. Germline CDR1 reads MNHNS; CDR2 reads SASEGT. The CDR3: CASRQPGLAWDTQYF. In DNA form, the CDR3 reads TGTGCCAGCAGGCAACCGGGACTAGCGTGGGATACGCAGTATTTT.

The V call is TRBV19, the J call TRBJ1-5; 7 bases align to TRBD1. V shed 0 bases and J 6 bases; nucleotides not matched to a gene: 14. This CDR3 spans 18 amino acids. Germline V gene sequence: CDR1 LNHDA, CDR2 SQIVND (reference sequence). The CDR3: CASSIEGPGGGHGQPQHF. CDR3 coding DNA: TGTGCCAGTAGTATAGAGGGACCAGGGGGAGGGCATGGTCAGCCCCAGCATTTT. Full variable domain (remainder filled in from reference TRBV19 and TRBJ1-5): DGGITQSPKYLFRKEGQNVTLSCEQNLNHDAMYWYRQDPGQGLRLIYYSQIVNDFQKGDIAEGYSVSREKKESFPLTVTSAQKNPTAFYLCASSIEGPGGGHGQPQHFGDGTRLSIL.

This clonotype showed up just a few times. The gene calls are TRBV27 and TRBJ1-4; maybe TRBD1 (6 bases). Germline V CDR1 and CDR2: MNHEY, SMNVEV (reference sequence). Trimming took 4 bases from V and 8 from J, leaving 14 bases between them. This CDR3 spans 14 amino acids. This chain's CDR3 is CASSSGTGQEKLFF. The CDR3 region has the DNA TGTGCCAGCAGTTCGGGCACAGGACAGGAAAAACTGTTTTTT.

A few counts support this clonotype. At one boundary the junction diverges from the germline segment, which might be a read error. This chain uses TRBV5-1 with TRBJ1-2; 10 positions match TRBD1. Germline V CDR1 and CDR2: SGHRS, YFSETQ. The CDR3 is 14 residues long. The CDR3 coding sequence is TGCGCCAGCAGGAGGACAGGGGGAAACTATGGTTACACCTTC. Residues: CASRRTGGNYGYTF.

This clonotype occurred many times. The chain is built from TRBV27 and TRBJ2-1; 11 bases line up with TRBD2. This CDR3 has 17 residues. V shed 5 bases and J 0 bases; nucleotides not matched to a gene: 6. Germline V gene sequence: CDR1 MNHEY, CDR2 SMNVEV (reference sequence). The CDR3 sequence is CASSDRLAGFSYNEQFF. CDR3 DNA: TGTGCCAGCAGTGACCGACTAGCGGGATTCTCCTACAATGAGCAGTTCTTC.

This clonotype has a count of ten or more. The V and J genes are TRBV6-5 and TRBJ2-7, with 11 nucleotides matching TRBD2. The germline V gene has CDR1 MNHEY and CDR2 SVGAGI. The CDR3 contains 17 residues. V lost 2 bases and J lost 9; bases outside the gene matches: 15. The CDR3 is CASSYGRSGRAGILQYF. CDR3 bases: TGTGCCAGCAGTTACGGACGTAGCGGGAGGGCCGGCATTTTGCAGTACTTC.

The rearrangement joins TRBV15 to TRBJ1-2; TRBD1 is a possible D gene (5 bases). Trimming removed 3 bases at V and 5 bases at J, with 16 bases between. CDR1 and CDR2 from the germline V gene are LNHNV and YYDKDF (reference sequence). CDR3 length: 15 residues. Written as DNA, the CDR3 is TGTGCCACCAGCAGGGACACCCTACTTTCGTATGGCTACACCTTC. Protein product: CATSRDTLLSYGYTF.

This clonotype was found many times. This chain uses TRBV12-3 or TRBV12-4 with TRBJ1-2; TRBD1 aligns across 9 bases. Trimming cost V 3 bases and J 4 bases; bases outside gene matches: 9. The CDR3 sequence is 16 residues long. The CDR3 protein is CASSFRTGVTSYGYTF. CDR3 sequence (DNA): TGTGCCAGCAGTTTTCGGACAGGGGTGACGAGCTATGGCTACACCTTC.

This clonotype was seen ten or more times. A read error may produce the germline difference seen at one junction end. CDR3 residues: CASSSDRPRYGYTF. CDR3 nucleotides: TGTGCCAGCAGCTCGGACAGGCCCCGCTATGGCTACACCTTC. The chain has TRBV5-1 and TRBJ1-2, with 7 positions matching TRBD1. Germline CDR1 is SGHRS and CDR2 is YFSETQ. This CDR3 is 14 amino acids long.

The V call is TRBV4-2, the J call TRBJ2-2, with D possibly being TRBD1 or TRBD2 (5 bases each). The CDR3 consists of 16 residues. Germline V gene sequence: CDR1 LGHNA, CDR2 YNFKEQ. V was clipped by 4 bases and J by 2 bases, with 14 bases between them. The CDR3 coding sequence is TGTGCCAGCAGCCCGAAAGGGACGGCTAACACCGGGGAGCTGTTTTTT. Residues: CASSPKGTANTGELFF.

In its sample, this clonotype was seen many times. The rearrangement links TRBV13 to TRBJ2-5; D not resolved. CDR1 is PRHDT, CDR2 FYEKMQ, per germline (reference sequence). V was shortened by 3 bases and J by 4 bases, with 15 bases between the two germline ends. This CDR3 has 15 residues. The CDR3 reads CASSFQYKSRETQYF. CDR3 nucleotide sequence: TGTGCCAGCAGCTTCCAATACAAAAGCAGAGAGACCCAGTACTTC.

With regard to this clonotype: Compared with germline, one end of the junction differs, possibly owing to a read error. The genes are TRBV12-3 or TRBV12-4 and TRBJ2-2; TRBD2 matches 14 bases. The CDR3 contains 16 residues. Here the CDR3 reads CAGSGGLAGVTGELFF. The CDR3 DNA sequence: TGTGCCGGCAGTGGGGGACTAGCGGGAGTTACCGGGGAGCTGTTTTTT.

This clonotype was counted a few times. The V and J genes are TRBV7-9 and TRBJ1-2; TRBD1 might be the D (5 bases). Germline CDR1 SEHNR, CDR2 FQNEAQ (reference sequence). V gave up 10 bases and J gave up 0 bases, with 12 bases separating them. CDR3 size: 13 residues. The DNA for the CDR3 is TGTGCCACCTCGGGACGGGCTAACTATGGCTACACCTTC. This gives the protein CATSGRANYGYTF.

The rearrangement joins TRBV7-2 to TRBJ2-7, with 8 positions matching TRBD2. V lost 5 bases, J lost 6 bases, and 9 bases stayed unmatched. Germline CDR1 SGHTA, CDR2 FQGNSA. The CDR3 runs 14 residues. The CDR3 here is CASSRGGSGTEQYF. CDR3 in DNA: TGTGCCAGCAGCCGGGGGGGTAGCGGGACCGAGCAGTACTTC.

This clonotype was observed a single time. With a much larger clone just one base away, this may be a read error. The CDR3 protein is CASSYTTGESTEAFF. DNA for the CDR3: TGTGCCAGCAGTTACACGACAGGAGAGAGCACTGAAGCTTTCTTT. The chain recombines TRBV6-5 with TRBJ1-1; D might be TRBD1 (6 bases). This CDR3 region has 15 residues. V lost 2 bases and J 4 bases, leaving 14 bases between the germline ends. Looked up from germline, CDR1 is MNHEY and CDR2 is SVGAGI.

Notes on this clonotype: A much larger clone lies a single base off, so this may be a read error. The chain combines TRBV11-2 with TRBJ1-2; D call uncertain. The V gene's germline CDR1 is SGHAT and CDR2 FQNNGV. V was clipped by 7 bases and J by 10 bases, with 16 bases between them. CDR3 size: 12 residues. Written as DNA, the CDR3 is TGTGCCAGCAACCAAGGGTACCGCGACTACACCTTC. This encodes CASNQGYRDYTF.

The chain links TRBV30 to TRBJ2-2; D is uncertain. The V and J ends lost 1 base and 3 bases respectively, with 9 bases between them. Germline values: CDR1 GTSNPN, CDR2 SVGIG (reference sequence). The CDR3 totals 14 residues. The CDR3 DNA sequence: TGTGCCTGGAGTGGTGGGATTTACACCGGGGAGCTGTTTTTT. This translates into CAWSGGIYTGELFF.

This chain uses TRBV18 with TRBJ1-4; TRBD1 matches 8 bases. Trimming took 5 bases from V and 6 from J; bases not matched to a gene: 5. The CDR3 loop spans 14 amino acids. The germline CDR1 and CDR2 sequences are KGHSH and LQKENI. The CDR3 coding sequence is TGTGCCAGCTCATCAGGGGGCTTAGATGAAAAACTGTTTTTT. This gives the protein CASSSGGLDEKLFF. The full variable domain, in which reference TRBV18 and TRBJ1-4 provide the parts outside the CDR3, is NAGVMQNPRHLVRRRGQEARLRCSPMKGHSHVYWYRQLPEEGLKFMVYLQKENIIDESGMPKERFSAEFPKEGPSILRIQQVVRGDSAAYFCASSSGGLDEKLFFGSGTQLSVL.

This clonotype has just a few counts. The rearrangement links TRBV9 to TRBJ1-2; D is possibly TRBD1 (6 bases). CDR1 is SGDLS and CDR2 is YYNGEE in the germline V gene. The ends were cut back, 0 bases at V and 4 bases at J, with 10 bases in the middle. This CDR3 has 14 residues. CDR3 loop: CASSVEQGGYGYTF. The CDR3 DNA follows: TGTGCCAGCAGCGTAGAACAGGGAGGCTATGGCTACACCTTC. Looking up the rest from reference TRBV9 and TRBJ1-2 gives the full variable domain: DSGVTQTPKHLITATGQRVTLRCSPRSGDLSVYWYQQSLDQGLQFLIQYYNGEERAKGNILERFSAQQFPDLHSELNLSSLELGDSALYFCASSVEQGGYGYTFGSGTRLTVV.

This clonotype was found many times. The V and J genes are TRBV6-5 and TRBJ1-1; TRBD1 aligns across 8 bases. The junction had 11 bases not matched to a gene; V was cut back by 3 bases and J by 5 bases. The CDR3 has 16 amino acids. Germline CDR1 and CDR2: MNHEY and SVGAGI. In DNA, the CDR3 is TGTGCCAGCAGTTATAGGCAGGGGGCGTGGAGAACTGAAGCTTTCTTT. The encoded protein is CASSYRQGAWRTEAFF.

There are many counts of this clonotype. The chain uses TRBV28 and TRBJ1-5; 7 nucleotides agree with TRBD1. The trim removed 6 bases at V and 7 bases at J, leaving 6 bases unmatched. Per the germline V gene, CDR1 is MDHEN and CDR2 is SYDVKM. This CDR3 spans 13 amino acids. The CDR3 DNA reads as TGTGCCAGCAGGACAGGGAACGGGCAGCCCCAGCATTTT. Translating gives CASRTGNGQPQHF.

This sequence joins TRBV5-1 and TRBJ2-2; the D gene is possibly TRBD2 (5 bases). Trimming shortened V by 4 bases and J by 6 bases, and 16 bases separated the two germline ends. This CDR3 has 15 amino acids. The germline V gene encodes CDR1 SGHRS and CDR2 YFSETQ. The CDR3: CASSDAGGGPGELFF. CDR3 nucleotide sequence: TGCGCCAGCAGCGACGCAGGAGGCGGGCCCGGGGAGCTGTTTTTT.

This clonotype was counted at least ten times. The chain employs TRBV27 and TRBJ1-2; D is possibly TRBD1 (5 bases). CDR1 is MNHEY, CDR2 SMNVEV, per germline (reference sequence). The V end was cut by 8 bases, the J end by 2 bases, with 18 bases between. The CDR3 runs 15 residues. Here the CDR3 reads CASRTFRDGNYGYTF. CDR3 in DNA: TGTGCCAGCCGTACCTTTCGGGACGGAAACTATGGCTACACCTTC.

The chain couples TRBV29-1 to TRBJ2-7; possibly TRBD2 for D (6 bases). Germline assignment: CDR1 SQVTM and CDR2 ANQGSEA. V shed 4 bases and J shed 3 bases, with 13 bases lying between them. This CDR3 contains 13 residues. The DNA for the CDR3 is TGCAGCGTTGCGGGTCTAGCGTTCTACGAGCAGTACTTC. Its translation: CSVAGLAFYEQYF.

This clonotype was observed a handful of times. V gene TRBV7-2 combines with J gene TRBJ2-7; 7 bases fit TRBD1. Germline V lookup: CDR1 SGHTA, CDR2 FQGNSA. Germline trimming cut 6 bases from V and 6 bases from J; bases unmatched to any gene: 11. There are 14 residues in the CDR3. DNA for the CDR3: TGTGCCAGCAGACAGGACAGGCTCCCAGGCGAGCAGTACTTC. Translating gives CASRQDRLPGEQYF. Full variable domain (outside the CDR3, taken from reference TRBV7-2 and TRBJ2-7): GAGVSQSPSNKVTEKGKDVELRCDPISGHTALYWYRQSLGQGLEFLIYFQGNSAPDKSGLPSDRFSAERTGGSVSTLTIQRTQQEDSAVYLCASRQDRLPGEQYFGPGTRLTVT.

About this clonotype itself: One base away lies a much larger clone, so this may be a sequencing read error. This chain uses TRBV19 with TRBJ1-2; maybe TRBD1 (5 bases). CDR1 and CDR2 from the germline V gene are LNHDA and SQIVND (reference sequence). CDR3 size: 15 residues. This CDR3 is CVSRAIDRKNYGYTF. The CDR3 bases are TGTGTCAGTAGAGCTATCGACAGAAAAAACTATGGCTACACCTTC. The full variable domain, in which reference TRBV19 and TRBJ1-2 provide the parts outside the CDR3, is DGGITQSPKYLFRKEGQNVTLSCEQNLNHDAMYWYRQDPGQGLRLIYYSQIVNDFQKGDIAEGYSVSREKKESFPLTVTSAQKNPTAFYLCVSRAIDRKNYGYTFGSGTRLTVV.

On this clonotype itself: The junction departs from the called germline gene at one end, perhaps through a read error. The chain is built from TRBV2 and TRBJ1-2; D not resolved. Germline CDR1 SNHLY, CDR2 FYNNEI. The CDR3 covers 15 residues. CDR3 loop: CAGSSDRKSYYGYTF. The CDR3 DNA follows: TGTGCCGGCAGTTCGGACCGGAAATCTTACTATGGCTACACCTTC.

The table lists this clonotype with many counts. The chain couples TRBV28 to TRBJ1-4; no firm D call. This CDR3 spans 15 amino acids. The V gene's germline CDR1 is MDHEN and CDR2 SYDVKM. Trimming removed 5 bases from V and 4 bases from J, with 14 bases in between. This CDR3 reads CASSPQETINEKLFF. CDR3 DNA sequence: TGTGCCAGCAGTCCCCAGGAGACTATTAATGAAAAACTGTTTTTT.

There are a few counts of this clonotype. The CDR3 nucleotides read TGTGCCAGCAGGTCCGGGGGGTTAACGCAAGAGACCCAGTACTTC. Amino acid sequence: CASRSGGLTQETQYF. The chain recombines TRBV4-2 with TRBJ2-5; TRBD2 matches 7 bases. V lost 6 bases and J lost 2; bases outside the gene matches: 9. Per the germline V gene, CDR1 is LGHNA and CDR2 is YNFKEQ. This CDR3 is 15 amino acids long.